This T cell receptor beta chain was recovered during a study of T-cell memory formation after mild COVID-19. TCRdb itself ran the 5' RACE reads through MiXCR, one entry per CDR3 protein. This sample has about 620,000 distinct CDR3 sequences, with 18% found just once. Germline CDR1 and CDR2: SGHAT and FQNNGV. The CDR3 sequence is 14 residues long. Trimming left V 3 bases short and J 7 bases short, with 15 bases between. This clonotype came up a few times. This TCR was sampled from an adult woman who had mild COVID-19 (a few samples of this study predate the infection). Cell type and time point are not known. The sample consisted of PBMCs or a T cell subset sorted from them (not recorded which). The chain carries TRBV11-2 and TRBJ2-5; a weak D match, TRBD1 (6 bases). The CDR3 loop is CASSFAQGSGTQYF. CDR3 DNA sequence: TGTGCCAGCAGCTTCGCTCAGGGGAGCGGGACCCAGTACTTC.